Listed below are T cell receptor beta chains from one sample, sequenced in a study of early T cells in non-severe SARS-CoV-2 infection. In TCRdb, the 5' RACE reads were re-called with MiXCR into one record per CDR3 protein. This table holds tens of thousands of distinct CDR3 sequences, 5% to 6% found once. Sequences were derived from whole blood, sampled at baseline. The receptors come from an adult who was a healthcare worker with PCR-confirmed SARS-CoV-2 infection or an uninfected control (not recorded which). Each CDR3 is given with its conserved first and last residue. The order of the fields is J gene, CDR3 length, V gene, D gene, CDR3 protein. D genes are given only for firm matches.

J gene: TRBJ1-1
CDR3 length: 13
V gene: TRBV6-8
D gene: .
CDR3 protein: CASSYIIGPEAFF

J gene: TRBJ2-5
CDR3 length: 15
V gene: TRBV11-1
D gene: TRBD2
CDR3 protein: CASSNSGERGGTQYF

J gene: TRBJ2-3
CDR3 length: 16
V gene: TRBV11-1
D gene: .
CDR3 protein: CASSHPGGGSTDTQYF

J gene: TRBJ2-2
CDR3 length: 14
V gene: TRBV7-6
D gene: .
CDR3 protein: CASSQGPRGGELFF

J gene: TRBJ1-6
CDR3 length: 12
V gene: TRBV7-3
D gene: .
CDR3 protein: CASSFGNSPLHF

J gene: TRBJ2-1
CDR3 length: 14
V gene: TRBV19
D gene: .
CDR3 protein: CASKPTGGSNEQFF

J gene: TRBJ1-1
CDR3 length: 12
V gene: TRBV6-2/TRBV6-3
D gene: .
CDR3 protein: CASRSKSNSAFF

J gene: TRBJ2-5
CDR3 length: 16
V gene: TRBV9
D gene: .
CDR3 protein: CASSATGRGPQETQYF

J gene: TRBJ1-1
CDR3 length: 12
V gene: TRBV30
D gene: .
CDR3 protein: CAWSVPDTEAFF

J gene: TRBJ1-1
CDR3 length: 13
V gene: TRBV30
D gene: .
CDR3 protein: CAWSQEEDTEAFF

J gene: TRBJ1-6
CDR3 length: 14
V gene: TRBV6-6
D gene: TRBD1
CDR3 protein: CASRWDSAYSPLHF

J gene: TRBJ1-6
CDR3 length: 13
V gene: TRBV7-7
D gene: TRBD1
CDR3 protein: CASSSGGRSPLHF

J gene: TRBJ2-6
CDR3 length: 18
V gene: TRBV27
D gene: TRBD1
CDR3 protein: CASSNPGQGKGGANVLTF

J gene: TRBJ2-3
CDR3 length: 16
V gene: TRBV24-1
D gene: .
CDR3 protein: CATSDPGGGETHTQYF

J gene: TRBJ1-3
CDR3 length: 17
V gene: TRBV7-8
D gene: .
CDR3 protein: CASSLDWPQESGNTIYF

J gene: TRBJ2-7
CDR3 length: 10
V gene: TRBV29-1
D gene: .
CDR3 protein: CSVETGRQYF

J gene: TRBJ1-1
CDR3 length: 11
V gene: TRBV7-6
D gene: .
CDR3 protein: CASSLVGEAFF

J gene: TRBJ2-5
CDR3 length: 13
V gene: TRBV7-8
D gene: .
CDR3 protein: CASSLGGRETQYF

J gene: TRBJ2-7
CDR3 length: 15
V gene: TRBV5-5
D gene: TRBD1
CDR3 protein: CASSLVGQGPYEQYF

J gene: TRBJ1-5
CDR3 length: 15
V gene: TRBV20-1
D gene: TRBD1
CDR3 protein: CSAMRWGQVNQPQHF

J gene: TRBJ2-7
CDR3 length: 15
V gene: TRBV7-2
D gene: TRBD1
CDR3 protein: CASSWGQGDAYEQYF

J gene: TRBJ2-4
CDR3 length: 16
V gene: TRBV19
D gene: .
CDR3 protein: CASSSASSGFKNIQYF

J gene: TRBJ1-1
CDR3 length: 13
V gene: TRBV18
D gene: .
CDR3 protein: CASSINPGTEAFF

J gene: TRBJ1-2
CDR3 length: 16
V gene: TRBV18
D gene: .
CDR3 protein: CASSPPGEEGTYGYTF

J gene: TRBJ1-6
CDR3 length: 15
V gene: TRBV20-1
D gene: .
CDR3 protein: CSASSGLGGHSPLHF

J gene: TRBJ2-6
CDR3 length: 15
V gene: TRBV19
D gene: .
CDR3 protein: CASSIPSSGANVLTF

J gene: TRBJ1-5
CDR3 length: 14
V gene: TRBV11-2
D gene: .
CDR3 protein: CASSLAQSIQPQHF

J gene: TRBJ1-5
CDR3 length: 14
V gene: TRBV10-3
D gene: .
CDR3 protein: CAISGGGSNQPQHF

J gene: TRBJ1-1
CDR3 length: 12
V gene: TRBV20-1
D gene: .
CDR3 protein: CSAIDMNTEAFF

J gene: TRBJ1-5
CDR3 length: 15
V gene: TRBV20-1
D gene: .
CDR3 protein: CSARRESGHNQPQHF

J gene: TRBJ2-2
CDR3 length: 18
V gene: TRBV7-9
D gene: .
CDR3 protein: CASSYLITGRVNTGELFF

J gene: TRBJ2-5
CDR3 length: 15
V gene: TRBV7-8
D gene: TRBD2
CDR3 protein: CASSSPGTRQETQYF

J gene: TRBJ2-1
CDR3 length: 13
V gene: TRBV5-1
D gene: TRBD1
CDR3 protein: CASSLGTDGFEFF

J gene: TRBJ2-1
CDR3 length: 16
V gene: TRBV5-1
D gene: .
CDR3 protein: CASSLDGGASRDGQFF

J gene: TRBJ1-1
CDR3 length: 13
V gene: TRBV5-1
D gene: TRBD1
CDR3 protein: CASRSGQGAGAFF

J gene: TRBJ2-1
CDR3 length: 10
V gene: TRBV12-3/TRBV12-4
D gene: .
CDR3 protein: CATLRDEQFF

J gene: TRBJ2-3
CDR3 length: 16
V gene: TRBV6-5
D gene: TRBD2
CDR3 protein: CASSYRLAGASDTQYF

J gene: TRBJ2-5
CDR3 length: 13
V gene: TRBV20-1
D gene: .
CDR3 protein: CSAPWDNQETQYF

J gene: TRBJ2-2
CDR3 length: 13
V gene: TRBV5-1
D gene: .
CDR3 protein: CASNFEGDGELFF

J gene: TRBJ1-1
CDR3 length: 12
V gene: TRBV6-5
D gene: .
CDR3 protein: CASSYSATEAFF

J gene: TRBJ2-7
CDR3 length: 14
V gene: TRBV29-1
D gene: TRBD1
CDR3 protein: CSVVPDRSSYEQYF

J gene: TRBJ2-6
CDR3 length: 16
V gene: TRBV6-5
D gene: TRBD1
CDR3 protein: CASSTNRGHGANVLTF

J gene: TRBJ2-1
CDR3 length: 14
V gene: TRBV7-6
D gene: .
CDR3 protein: CASSLAGGLNEQFF

J gene: TRBJ1-4
CDR3 length: 16
V gene: TRBV11-2
D gene: .
CDR3 protein: CASSLDWIGTNEKLFF

J gene: TRBJ2-7
CDR3 length: 16
V gene: TRBV4-3
D gene: .
CDR3 protein: CASSQEWGTRTYEQYF

J gene: TRBJ1-2
CDR3 length: 13
V gene: TRBV9
D gene: TRBD1
CDR3 protein: CASSMDRDDGYTF

J gene: TRBJ2-5
CDR3 length: 13
V gene: TRBV7-7
D gene: .
CDR3 protein: CASSADGQETQYF

J gene: TRBJ2-1
CDR3 length: 15
V gene: TRBV9
D gene: .
CDR3 protein: CASSLDPLPSDEQFF